This TCR beta chain was documented in a study of blood T cell repertoires in COVID-19. As for the study in general: From T cells, B-cell-depleted T cells, or PBMCs came the material, which was cDNA or gDNA.

V was clipped by 10 bases and J by 8 bases, with 18 bases between them. The CDR3 length is 14 residues. Germline V gene lookup returns CDR1 MNHEY and CDR2 SVGAGI. Authors' data handling: Using reference gene primer amplification, nucleated cell counts were estimated. Clones were sequenced by immunoSEQ multiplex PCR, and TCRdb holds only the in-frame ones, with some missing. V, J and clone size are those of that table, while D and trimming were read from the DNA. The table includes about 200,000 clones, 80% to 90% detected once. The sample consisted of peripheral blood. This receptor was identified in a woman of 80 years or more with acute or convalescent COVID-19. The chain combines TRBV6-5 with TRBJ1-6; D gene uncertain. CDR3 residues: CATSFEEGHSPLHF. DNA of the CDR3: TGTGCCACCTCTTTCGAGGAGGGCCATTCACCCCTCCACTTT.